The 10 T cell receptor beta chains reported below all come from one sample, sequenced in a study of blood T cell repertoires in COVID-19. Generated by immunoSEQ multiplex PCR, the TCRdb table keeps only in-frame clones and is missing some. The sample has roughly 280,000 clones, approximately 80% seen once; the top ten hold around 4.2%. Sequenced material: peripheral blood. These TCRs come from a man in his sixties with acute or convalescent COVID-19.

This clone was seen just once. V usage is TRBV27 and J usage is TRBJ2-1; D perhaps matches TRBD1 (6 bases). V was clipped by 5 bases and J by 4 bases, with 18 bases between them. The CDR3 totals 16 residues. CDR1 MNHEY and CDR2 SMNVEV come from the germline V gene (reference sequence). CDR3 bases: TGTGCCAGCAGTCTTTACGCCGGACAGCTATACAATGAGCAGTTCTTC. Residues: CASSLYAGQLYNEQFF.

The V and J genes are TRBV5-1 and TRBJ2-7, with D possibly being TRBD2 (6 bases). Germline V gene lookup returns CDR1 SGHRS and CDR2 YFSETQ. The ends were cut back, 4 bases at V and 5 bases at J, with 19 bases in the middle. The CDR3 sequence is 15 residues long. CDR3: CASSPGLLSSDEQYF. The CDR3 bases are TGCGCCAGCAGCCCGGGACTTCTTAGTAGCGACGAGCAGTACTTC.

This clone was counted between two and nine times. The genes are TRBV19 and TRBJ1-2; D is possibly TRBD1 (6 bases). This CDR3 is built from 14 residues. Looked up from germline, CDR1 is LNHDA and CDR2 is SQIVND (reference sequence). V lost 6 bases and J 4 bases, leaving 15 bases between the germline ends. The CDR3 sequence is CASRDPGTPYGYTF. The CDR3 DNA reads TGTGCCAGTAGAGATCCCGGGACACCCTATGGCTACACCTTC.

V and J are TRBV28 and TRBJ1-2, with D possibly matching TRBD1 (5 bases). The V end was cut by 1 base, the J end by 6 bases, with 15 bases between. CDR3 length: 15 amino acids. Germline assignment: CDR1 MDHEN and CDR2 SYDVKM. In nucleotides, the CDR3 is TGTGCCAGCAGTTTATCCCCGGGCAGGGTGGATGGCTACACCTTC. Encoded protein: CASSLSPGRVDGYTF.

The chain links TRBV19 to TRBJ2-1; TRBD1 agrees at 12 bases. Losses at the gene ends were 4 bases for V and 12 bases for J; bases not matched to a gene: 13. CDR3 length equals 16 residues. Germline V gene sequence: CDR1 LNHDA, CDR2 SQIVND (reference sequence). CDR3 in amino acids: CASSSRDRGLGMVQFF. Written as DNA, the CDR3 is TGTGCCAGTAGTAGTCGGGACAGGGGGCTGGGGATGGTGCAGTTCTTC.

This chain connects TRBV7-9 to TRBJ1-3; TRBD1 aligns across 7 bases. V shed 4 bases and J 0 bases; nucleotides not matched to a gene: 6. Germline CDR1 is SEHNR and CDR2 is FQNEAQ (reference sequence). There are 16 residues in the CDR3. The CDR3 nucleotides read TGTGCCAGCAGCTCAAGACAGGGACTCTCTGGAAACACCATATATTTT. Amino acids: CASSSRQGLSGNTIYF.

This chain joins TRBV5-1 and TRBJ2-7; TRBD2 matches 7 bases. CDR1 and CDR2 from the germline V gene are SGHRS and YFSETQ. This CDR3 has 13 amino acids. The trim removed 6 bases at V and 2 bases at J, leaving 5 bases unmatched. The CDR3, as DNA: TGCGCCAGCAATTTGGGGGGGACCTACGAGCAGTACTTC. Residues: CASNLGGTYEQYF.

This chain connects TRBV5-8 to TRBJ2-7; D not resolved. From germline, CDR1 is SGHTS and CDR2 YDEGEE. Between the trimmed V and J ends, which lost 2 bases and 3 bases, there was a span of 6 bases. CDR3 length: 12 residues. CDR3 sequence: CASSFAYYEQYF. DNA of the CDR3: TGTGCCAGCAGCTTCGCCTACTACGAGCAGTACTTC.

This chain joins TRBV3-1 (or the pseudogene TRBV3-2) and TRBJ2-6, with a possible D match to TRBD1 (5 bases). The CDR3 covers 21 residues. Germline V gene sequence: CDR1 LGHDT, CDR2 YNNKEL (reference sequence). The V end was cut by 1 base, the J end by 1 base, with 23 bases between. The DNA for the CDR3 is TGTGCCAGCAGCCAAGTTTTTAAAGGGGAACCCTCTCTTTCTGGGGCCAACGTCCTGACTTTC. Protein product: CASSQVFKGEPSLSGANVLTF.

Of note for this clone: This CDR3 is also generated by other DNA sequences in the sample. The chain has TRBV19 and TRBJ2-7, with 11 positions matching TRBD2. This CDR3 comprises 14 residues. CDR1 is LNHDA, CDR2 SQIVND, per germline (reference sequence). Trimming removed 6 bases from V and 1 base from J; junction bases left unmatched: 2. As DNA, the CDR3 is TGTGCCAGTAGCGGGACTAGCGGATCCTACGAGCAGTACTTC. Encoded protein: CASSGTSGSYEQYF.